One sample yielded the 15 T cell receptor beta chains listed below, sequenced in a study of cytomegalovirus exposure and HLA in healthy donors. The PCR contained 60 Vbeta and 13 Jbeta primers. The assay was immunoSEQ multiplex PCR, and TCRdb's table has in-frame clones only and misses some. This table holds 150,000 or so clones, approximately 80% found once. Material for sequencing was PBMCs. The receptors derive from a man aged 30-40 years in good health and CMV-seropositive.

In this sample, this clone turned up many times. The chain joins TRBV9 to TRBJ2-3; maybe TRBD2 (6 bases). V was cut by 3 bases and J by 0 bases, with 8 bases left in between. The CDR3 length is 14 residues. Germline-derived CDR1 and CDR2 are SGDLS and YYNGEE. The CDR3 loop reads CASSERASTDTQYF. DNA of the CDR3: TGTGCCAGCAGCGAGCGGGCTAGCACAGATACGCAGTATTTT. Using reference TRBV9 and TRBJ2-3 for the parts outside the CDR3, the full variable domain is DSGVTQTPKHLITATGQRVTLRCSPRSGDLSVYWYQQSLDQGLQFLIQYYNGEERAKGNILERFSAQQFPDLHSELNLSSLELGDSALYFCASSERASTDTQYFGPGTRLTVL.

This clone was detected once. The rearrangement joins TRBV4-1 to TRBJ1-3; tentatively, D is TRBD1 (5 bases). The V end was cut by 5 bases, the J end by 0 bases, with 11 bases between. The CDR3 extends over 15 amino acids. The germline V gene has CDR1 MGHRA and CDR2 YSYEKL. This CDR3 is CASSNTGDSGNTIYF. The CDR3 DNA is TGCGCCAGCAGCAATACAGGCGACTCTGGAAACACCATATATTTT.

In DNA, the CDR3 is TGTGCCAGCAGGCTAGCGGCGAGCTCCTACGAGCAGTACTTC. It codes for CASRLAASSYEQYF. The chain couples TRBV7-2 to TRBJ2-7, with 7 bases fitting TRBD2. V lost 6 bases and J lost 0; bases outside the gene matches: 5. CDR3 length: 14 amino acids. In germline, CDR1 is SGHTA, CDR2 FQGNSA. The full variable domain, in which reference TRBV7-2 and TRBJ2-7 provide the parts outside the CDR3, is GAGVSQSPSNKVTEKGKDVELRCDPISGHTALYWYRQSLGQGLEFLIYFQGNSAPDKSGLPSDRFSAERTGGSVSTLTIQRTQQEDSAVYLCASRLAASSYEQYFGPGTRLTVT.

CDR3 amino acids: CASSAHEKLFF. CDR3 nucleotide sequence: TGTGCCAGCAGCGCGCATGAAAAACTGTTTTTT. This chain connects TRBV11-1 to TRBJ1-4; D call uncertain. The CDR3 spans 11 residues. Deletions cut 5 bases from V and 6 bases from J, with 4 bases between. CDR1 is SGHAT, CDR2 FQDESV, per germline (reference sequence).

The chain combines TRBV28 with TRBJ2-1, with 9 bases fitting TRBD2. V shed 4 bases, J shed 3 bases, and the junction held 4 bases outside the gene matches. Germline-derived CDR1 and CDR2 are MDHEN and SYDVKM. This CDR3 contains 15 residues. CDR3 sequence reads: CASSWVAGDYNEQFF. The CDR3 bases are TGTGCCAGCAGTTGGGTAGCGGGGGACTACAATGAGCAGTTCTTC.

This chain connects TRBV14 to TRBJ1-1; D may be TRBD1 (5 bases). This CDR3 contains 13 residues. Germline V gene sequence: CDR1 SGHDN, CDR2 FVKESK. V was trimmed by 4 bases and J by 2 bases, leaving 8 bases between them. The CDR3 loop is CASSPTDNTEAFF. Here the CDR3 DNA reads TGTGCCAGCAGCCCGACAGACAACACTGAAGCTTTCTTT. Full variable domain (rest looked up from reference TRBV14 and TRBJ1-1): EAGVTQFPSHSVIEKGQTVTLRCDPISGHDNLYWYRRVMGKEIKFLLHFVKESKQDESGMPNNRFLAERTGGTYSTLKVQPAELEDSGVYFCASSPTDNTEAFFGQGTRLTVV.

The CDR3 reads CATSRDGGLEGDTQYF. Written as DNA, the CDR3 is TGTGCCACCAGCAGAGATGGGGGACTAGAGGGAGATACGCAGTATTTT. The rearrangement uses TRBV15 and TRBJ2-3; 8 bases match TRBD2. The V and J ends lost 0 bases and 5 bases, in that order; junction bases with no gene match: 7. Germline V gene data show CDR1 as LNHNV and CDR2 as YYDKDF (reference sequence). This CDR3 is 16 amino acids long.

The V gene is TRBV23-1, the J gene TRBJ2-4, with D hard to call. TRBV23-1 is flagged as an ORF with uncertain function. Trimming shortened V by 6 bases and J by 4 bases, and 16 bases separated the two germline ends. This CDR3 contains 15 residues. CDR3 coding DNA: TGCGCCAGCAGACTACGTTGGCAGAGAAAAAACATTCAGTACTTC. Protein sequence: CASRLRWQRKNIQYF.

The chain uses TRBV19 and TRBJ2-1; 10 bases match TRBD1. This CDR3 is 14 amino acids long. V gave up 1 base and J gave up 12 bases; unmatched junction bases: 6. Germline V lookup: CDR1 LNHDA, CDR2 SQIVND (reference sequence). The chain's CDR3 is CASSIAGTGVRQFF. The CDR3, as DNA: TGTGCCAGTAGTATAGCGGGGACAGGGGTTCGGCAGTTCTTC.

The chain couples TRBV4-1 to TRBJ2-7, with D perhaps matching TRBD2 (5 bases). The germline V gene encodes CDR1 MGHRA and CDR2 YSYEKL. There are 15 residues in the CDR3. V was trimmed by 4 bases and J by 0 bases, leaving 13 bases between them. CDR3 nucleotides: TGCGCCAGCAGCCCCCAGGCGGGTTACTCCTACGAGCAGTACTTC. It is translated as CASSPQAGYSYEQYF.

CDR3 nucleotides: TGCGCCAGCAGCTCCGTGACGGGAGTGGCCGGGGAGCTGTTTTTT. This translates into CASSSVTGVAGELFF. This sequence joins TRBV5-1 and TRBJ2-2, with a tentative D call TRBD2 (6 bases). The germline CDR1 and CDR2 sequences are SGHRS and YFSETQ. V was clipped by 3 bases and J by 6 bases, with 15 bases between them. The CDR3 spans 15 residues.

This chain connects TRBV2 to TRBJ1-2; possible D gene TRBD1, 6 bases. Germline V gives CDR1 SNHLY, CDR2 FYNNEI. This CDR3 spans 13 amino acids. With 1 base removed from V and 7 bases from J, the gap between germline ends came to 10 bases. This CDR3 reads CASSEVTGCGYTF. In DNA form, the CDR3 reads TGTGCCAGCAGTGAAGTGACAGGTTGTGGCTACACCTTC.

This clone was detected only once. The V gene is TRBV28, the J gene TRBJ2-3; 9 bases align to TRBD2. There are 16 residues in the CDR3. Trimming cost V 5 bases and J 7 bases; bases outside gene matches: 13. Germline lookup yields CDR1 MDHEN and CDR2 SYDVKM. The DNA of the CDR3 is TGTGCCAGCAGTCGACCCCAGCGGGAGGTACCATATACGCAGTATTTT. Translation gives CASSRPQREVPYTQYF.

The chain has TRBV27 and TRBJ2-7; 7 nucleotides agree with TRBD2. This CDR3 is 17 amino acids long. V lost 3 bases to trimming and J lost 3 bases; unmatched junction nucleotides: 14. In germline, CDR1 is MNHEY, CDR2 SMNVEV (reference sequence). In DNA form, the CDR3 reads TGTGCCAGCAGTTTTGGACTAGGCTCTTACCCCCTCTACGAGCAGTACTTC. This encodes CASSFGLGSYPLYEQYF.

V is TRBV7-9 and J is TRBJ1-5; 9 nucleotides match TRBD1. With V trimmed by 3 bases and J by 3 bases, 6 bases remained unmatched. The CDR3 is 16 amino acids. Germline CDR1 SEHNR, CDR2 FQNEAQ (reference sequence). CDR3 protein: CASSFFGQGYNQPQHF. CDR3 DNA: TGTGCCAGCAGCTTTTTCGGACAGGGGTACAATCAGCCCCAGCATTTT.